Listed below are T cell receptor beta chains from one sample, sequenced in a study of cytomegalovirus exposure and HLA in healthy donors. Method: immunoSEQ multiplex PCR; TCRdb's copy keeps in-frame clones and lacks some. Among 150,000 or so clones, about three quarters were seen once, and the ten largest hold around 3.6%. The sample comprised PBMCs. The receptors shown here come from a male donor in good health and CMV-seronegative. Each CDR3 is given with its conserved first and last residue. D genes are given only for firm matches. Only part of the rows carry a size: once, few, many, or a class if the clone is expanded.

D gene	V gene	J gene	CDR3 length	clone size	CDR3 protein	CDR3 DNA
TRBD2	TRBV14	TRBJ2-7	18	NA	CASSQAGGGSGRLHEQYF	TGTGCCAGCAGCCAAGCGGGGGGCGGAAGCGGGAGGCTCCACGAGCAGTACTTC
NA	TRBV15	TRBJ1-1	14	NA	CATSRPDLNTEAFF	TGTGCCACCAGCAGGCCGGACTTAAACACTGAAGCTTTCTTT
NA	TRBV18	TRBJ2-7	13	few	CASSPVETYEQYF	TGTGCCAGCTCTCCGGTCGAGACCTACGAGCAGTACTTC
TRBD1	TRBV7-8	TRBJ1-2	13	NA	CASNEGAGRGHTF	TGTGCCAGCAACGAGGGGGCAGGGCGTGGCCACACCTTC
TRBD1	TRBV9	TRBJ2-1	14	NA	CASSLGDSPGEQFF	TGTGCCAGCAGCCTAGGGGACAGCCCGGGGGAGCAGTTCTTC
TRBD1	TRBV11-2	TRBJ1-6	17	NA	CASSSWTGGSYNSPLHF	TGTGCCAGCAGTAGCTGGACAGGGGGCTCCTATAATTCACCCCTCCACTTT
NA	TRBV18	TRBJ2-6	17	NA	CASSPGAARSGANGLTF	TGTGCCAGCTCACCGGGGGCAGCTCGTTCCGGGGCCAACGGCCTGACTTTC
NA	TRBV5-6	TRBJ1-2	13	NA	CASSLAQGSGYTF	TGTGCCAGCAGCTTGGCGCAGGGATCTGGCTACACCTTC
NA	TRBV18	TRBJ2-3	14	NA	CASSPLVSTDTQYF	TGTGCCAGCTCACCCCTCGTCAGCACAGATACGCAGTATTTT
TRBD1	TRBV5-6	TRBJ2-5	15	NA	CASSWETGVQETQYF	TGTGCCAGCAGCTGGGAGACAGGGGTCCAAGAGACCCAGTACTTC
NA	TRBV9	TRBJ2-5	14	NA	CASSETVRRETQYF	TGTGCCAGCAGCGAGACTGTCCGCCGAGAGACCCAGTACTTC
NA	TRBV11-2	TRBJ2-1	17	NA	CASSLDRGSAPYNEQFF	TGTGCCAGCAGCTTAGACAGGGGTTCGGCGCCGTACAATGAGCAGTTCTTC
TRBD1	TRBV11-2	TRBJ1-3	16	few	CASSFLNRGPGNTIYF	TGTGCCAGCAGCTTCTTAAACAGGGGGCCCGGAAACACCATATATTTT
NA	TRBV2	TRBJ2-1	14	once	CASSEGRSYNEQFF	TGTGCCAGCAGTGAAGGCAGGTCCTACAATGAGCAGTTCTTC
TRBD2	TRBV7-2	TRBJ2-7	14	NA	CASSTGRGKYEQYF	TGTGCCAGCAGCACGGGGCGGGGGAAGTACGAGCAGTACTTC
TRBD2	TRBV6-1	TRBJ2-3	14	once	CASRRAGATDTQYF	TGTGCCAGCAGGAGAGCGGGAGCCACAGATACGCAGTATTTT
NA	TRBV7-3	TRBJ2-5	14	NA	CASSLGGTQETQYF	TGTGCCAGCAGCTTAGGAGGGACTCAAGAGACCCAGTACTTC
NA	TRBV30	TRBJ2-7	14	NA	CAWGGRGDSYEQYF	TGTGCCTGGGGGGGCAGGGGGGACTCCTACGAGCAGTACTTC
TRBD1	TRBV10-1	TRBJ2-1	12	NA	CASSENRGEQFF	TGCGCCAGCAGTGAAAACAGGGGTGAGCAGTTCTTC
NA	TRBV5-1	TRBJ2-3	13	NA	CASSLEWQGGQYF	TGCGCCAGCAGCTTGGAGTGGCAGGGTGGGCAGTATTTT
TRBD2	TRBV4-2	TRBJ2-5	14	NA	CASTKAGGRETQYF	TGTGCCAGCACCAAAGCGGGGGGGCGAGAGACCCAGTACTTC
TRBD1	TRBV7-9	TRBJ2-2	18	NA	CASRPFLDRGPNTGELFF	TGTGCCAGCAGACCCTTTCTAGACAGGGGGCCGAACACCGGGGAGCTGTTTTTT
TRBD2	TRBV6-1	TRBJ2-3	14	NA	CASAWTSGTDTQYF	TGTGCCAGCGCCTGGACTAGCGGTACAGATACGCAGTATTTT
NA	TRBV6-6	TRBJ1-2	16	NA	CASSSPTGPLNYGYTF	TGTGCCAGCAGTTCCCCCACAGGGCCCCTCAACTATGGCTACACCTTC
TRBD1	TRBV7-2	TRBJ1-4	16	NA	CASSLRQGAANEKLFF	TGTGCCAGCAGCTTAAGACAGGGGGCGGCTAATGAAAAACTGTTTTTT
TRBD2	TRBV7-9	TRBJ2-7	15	NA	CASSSRLAGGGEQYF	TGTGCCAGCAGCTCGCGACTAGCGGGAGGGGGCGAGCAGTACTTC
NA	TRBV5-1	TRBJ2-5	13	once	CASSLGQQETQYF	TGCGCCAGCAGCTTGGGGCAACAAGAGACCCAGTACTTC
TRBD1	TRBV6-6	TRBJ1-2	12	few	CASSPQGAGYTF	TGTGCCAGCAGTCCTCAGGGGGCTGGCTACACCTTC
TRBD2	TRBV7-8	TRBJ2-7	15	NA	CASSLLGGSLGEQYF	TGTGCCAGCAGCTTATTGGGCGGGAGTCTAGGCGAGCAGTACTTC
TRBD2	TRBV27	TRBJ2-1	22	NA	CASSLSYPRLAGGLSSYNEQFF	TGTGCCAGCAGTTTATCCTACCCACGACTAGCGGGGGGCCTCAGCTCCTACAATGAGCAGTTCTTC
NA	TRBV11-2	TRBJ2-1	16	NA	CASSARQDRSYNEQFF	TGTGCCAGCAGCGCAAGACAGGATCGCTCCTACAATGAGCAGTTCTTC
TRBD1	TRBV7-8	TRBJ1-5	17	few	CASSLYSTGGSNQPQHF	TGTGCCAGCAGCTTATATTCGACAGGGGGTAGCAATCAGCCCCAGCATTTT
NA	TRBV6-4	TRBJ2-3	14	NA	CASRRDVWADTQYF	TGTGCCAGCCGTCGAGACGTTTGGGCGGATACGCAGTATTTT
NA	TRBV5-6	TRBJ1-5	13	NA	CASSPRVGQPQHF	TGTGCCAGCAGTCCCAGGGTAGGGCAACCCCAGCATTTT
NA	TRBV6-1	TRBJ2-7	13	NA	CASSGRGPDEQYF	TGTGCCAGCAGTGGCAGGGGTCCCGACGAGCAGTACTTC
NA	TRBV7-9	TRBJ2-3	12	NA	CASSLGRDTQYF	TGTGCCAGCAGCTTAGGTAGAGATACGCAGTATTTT
NA	TRBV7-9	TRBJ1-1	14	NA	CASSLVREDTEAFF	TGTGCCAGCAGCTTAGTCAGGGAGGACACTGAAGCTTTCTTT
TRBD2	TRBV2	TRBJ2-3	16	NA	CASSTSLAGDTDTQYF	TGTGCCAGCAGTACCTCCCTAGCGGGAGACACAGATACGCAGTATTTT
NA	TRBV27	TRBJ1-4	15	NA	CASKNNRATNEKLFF	TGTGCCAGCAAAAACAACAGGGCAACTAATGAAAAACTGTTTTTT
TRBD2	TRBV7-6	TRBJ2-3	17	NA	CASSLETSGGMADTQYF	TGTGCCAGCAGCTTAGAGACTAGCGGGGGGATGGCAGATACGCAGTATTTT
NA	TRBV10-3	TRBJ2-2	16	once	CAISEGGRRNTGELFF	TGTGCCATCAGTGAGGGTGGGAGGCGGAACACCGGGGAGCTGTTTTTT
TRBD1	TRBV11-2	TRBJ2-5	16	once	CASSWGGTGRQETQYF	TGTGCCAGCAGCTGGGGCGGGACAGGACGCCAAGAGACCCAGTACTTC
NA	TRBV6-5	TRBJ2-1	11	NA	CASSFDNEQFF	TGTGCCAGCAGTTTCGACAATGAGCAGTTCTTC
NA	TRBV6-4	TRBJ2-3	14	NA	CASRIAEGTDTQYF	TGTGCCAGCAGAATAGCGGAGGGCACAGATACGCAGTATTTT
NA	TRBV5-1	TRBJ1-6	16	NA	CASSYDRGVLSSPLHF	TGCGCCAGCAGTTACGACAGAGGTGTCCTTAGTTCACCCCTCCACTTT
NA	TRBV19	TRBJ2-7	15	NA	CASSNDRPSSYEQYF	TGTGCCAGTAGTAATGACAGGCCGAGCTCCTACGAGCAGTACTTC
NA	TRBV7-9	TRBJ1-1	15	NA	CASSLDWGGNTEAFF	TGTGCCAGCAGTCTAGATTGGGGAGGGAACACTGAAGCTTTCTTT
TRBD2	TRBV5-1	TRBJ2-3	14	NA	CASWTSGSVDTQYF	TGCGCCAGCTGGACTAGCGGGAGTGTTGATACGCAGTATTTT
TRBD2	TRBV13	TRBJ2-3	14	NA	CASSFGGGTDTQYF	TGTGCCAGCAGCTTCGGCGGGGGAACAGATACGCAGTATTTT
NA	TRBV7-9	TRBJ1-6	15	NA	CASSLETLYNSPLHF	TGTGCCAGCAGCTTAGAGACTTTGTATAATTCACCCCTCCACTTT
NA	TRBV2	TRBJ2-3	12	NA	CASSESVNTQYF	TGTGCCAGCAGTGAGTCGGTCAATACGCAGTATTTT
NA	TRBV10-1	TRBJ2-1	17	NA	CASSGEGGGLTYNEQFF	TGCGCCAGCAGTGGGGAGGGGGGCGGTTTAACCTACAATGAGCAGTTCTTC
NA	TRBV5-1	TRBJ2-3	14	NA	CASRDTDSTDTQYF	TGCGCCAGCAGGGACACGGATAGCACAGATACGCAGTATTTT
TRBD1	TRBV4-1	TRBJ2-7	14	NA	CASSPGQGAFEQYF	TGCGCCAGCAGCCCGGGACAGGGGGCGTTCGAGCAGTACTTC
NA	TRBV7-2	TRBJ2-3	18	NA	CASSLGTLLPPNTDTQYF	TGTGCCAGCAGCTTAGGGACACTCCTCCCCCCCAACACAGATACGCAGTATTTT